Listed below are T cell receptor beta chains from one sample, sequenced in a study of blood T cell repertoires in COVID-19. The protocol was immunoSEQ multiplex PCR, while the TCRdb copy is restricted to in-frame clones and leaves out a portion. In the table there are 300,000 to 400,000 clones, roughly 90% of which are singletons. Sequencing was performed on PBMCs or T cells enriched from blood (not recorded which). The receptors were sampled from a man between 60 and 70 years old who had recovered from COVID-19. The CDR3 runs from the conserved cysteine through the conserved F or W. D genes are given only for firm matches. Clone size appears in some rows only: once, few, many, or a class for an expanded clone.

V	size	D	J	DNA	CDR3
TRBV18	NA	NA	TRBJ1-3	TGTGCCAGCTCACCACCTCGGGGTTCGTCTGGAAACACCATATATTTT	CASSPPRGSSGNTIYF
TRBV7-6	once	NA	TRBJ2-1	TGTGCCAGCAGCTCCATCGGGAGAGACAATGAGCAGTTCTTC	CASSSIGRDNEQFF
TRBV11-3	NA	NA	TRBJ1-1	TGTGCCAGCAGCTTAGGGCAGATGAACACTGAAGCTTTCTTT	CASSLGQMNTEAFF
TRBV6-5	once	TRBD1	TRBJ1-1	TGTGCCACTTCAGAGGGGGCCACTGAAGCTTTCTTT	CATSEGATEAFF
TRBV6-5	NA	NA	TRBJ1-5	TGTGCCAGCAGGCGACAGGACGGTCAGCCCCAGCATTTT	CASRRQDGQPQHF
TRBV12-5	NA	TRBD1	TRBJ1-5	TGTGCTAGTGCCCAGACAGGGTTGGATCAGCCCCAGCATTTT	CASAQTGLDQPQHF
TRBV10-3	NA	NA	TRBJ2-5	TGTGCCATCAGGAACAGGAGCCAAGAGACCCAGTACTTC	CAIRNRSQETQYF
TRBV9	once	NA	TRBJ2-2	TGTGCCAGCAGCGTAGCCCTGAACACCGGGGAGCTGTTTTTT	CASSVALNTGELFF
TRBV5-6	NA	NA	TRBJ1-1	TGTGCCAGCAGCCTGAGACAGGTGAACACTGAAGCTTTCTTT	CASSLRQVNTEAFF
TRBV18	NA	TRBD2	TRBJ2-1	TGTGCCAGCTCATCGACTAGCCCCCCCAACAATGAGCAGTTCTTC	CASSSTSPPNNEQFF
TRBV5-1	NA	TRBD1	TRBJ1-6	TGCGCCAGCAGCTATACACCGGGACAGAATAATTCACCCCTCCACTTT	CASSYTPGQNNSPLHF
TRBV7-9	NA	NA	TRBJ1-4	TGTGCCAGCAGCTGGGAACAGGGTGAAAAACTGTTTTTT	CASSWEQGEKLFF
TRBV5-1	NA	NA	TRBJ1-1	TGCGCCAGCAGCCTCGAGATGGGACTCATGAACACTGAAGCTTTCTTT	CASSLEMGLMNTEAFF
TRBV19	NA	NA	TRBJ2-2	TGTGCCAGTAGTGCGGGCTACAACACCGGGGAGCTGTTTTTT	CASSAGYNTGELFF
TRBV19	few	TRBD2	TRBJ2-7	TGTGCCAGTAGTAGACTAGCGACTACCTACGAGCAGTACTTC	CASSRLATTYEQYF
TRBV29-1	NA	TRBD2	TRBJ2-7	TGCAGCGTCGCGGGGGGCACCACCTACGAGCAGTACTTC	CSVAGGTTYEQYF
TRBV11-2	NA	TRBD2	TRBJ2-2	TGTGCCAGCAGCTCTTACGGGGGGACCTCCGGGGAGCTGTTTTTT	CASSSYGGTSGELFF
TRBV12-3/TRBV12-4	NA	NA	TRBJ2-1	TGTGCCAGCAGTAGCCTCAATGAGCAGTTCTTC	CASSSLNEQFF
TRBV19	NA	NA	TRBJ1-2	TGTGCCAGTAGCTGGACAGAAAACTATGGCTACACCTTC	CASSWTENYGYTF
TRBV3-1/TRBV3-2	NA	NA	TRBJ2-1	TGTGCCAGCAGCCAAGAACTAGCTGGATGGGAGCAGTTCTTC	CASSQELAGWEQFF
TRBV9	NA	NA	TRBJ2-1	TGTGCCAGCAGCCCGTCCGGGTCGCTCTCCTACAATGAGCAGTTCTTC	CASSPSGSLSYNEQFF
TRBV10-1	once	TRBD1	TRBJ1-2	TGCGCCAGCAGCGAAAAGGGGGACAGGGGGCATGGCTATGGCTACACCTTC	CASSEKGDRGHGYGYTF
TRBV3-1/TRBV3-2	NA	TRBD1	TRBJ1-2	TGTGCCAGCAGCCAAGCCCCGGGACAGGGCTATGGCTACACCTTC	CASSQAPGQGYGYTF
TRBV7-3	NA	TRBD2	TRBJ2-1	TGTGCCAGCAGCTTAAGGGTAGGACTAGCGGGATACAATGAGCAGTTCTTC	CASSLRVGLAGYNEQFF
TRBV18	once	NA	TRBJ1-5	TGTGCCAGCTCACCGGGCATCGATCAGCCCCAGCATTTT	CASSPGIDQPQHF
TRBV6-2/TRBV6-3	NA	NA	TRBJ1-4	TGTGCCAGCAGTCCATACGAGGCGAGGACTAATGAAAAACTGTTTTTT	CASSPYEARTNEKLFF
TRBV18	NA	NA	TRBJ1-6	TGTGCCAGCTCACCCTCACTTGGGGGGTCCGATTCACCCCTCCACTTT	CASSPSLGGSDSPLHF
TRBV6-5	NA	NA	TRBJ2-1	TGTGCCAGCAGACCTACAGGGAACAACTACAATGAGCAGTTCTTC	CASRPTGNNYNEQFF
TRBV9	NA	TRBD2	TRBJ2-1	TGTGCCAGCAGCGTAGGGCGGGGGGCTCGATTTGAGCAGTTCTTC	CASSVGRGARFEQFF
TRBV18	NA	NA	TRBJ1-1	TGTGCCAGCTCACCGGAGGACACTGAAGCTTTCTTT	CASSPEDTEAFF
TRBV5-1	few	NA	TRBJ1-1	TGCGCCAGCAGCCCTGACTCTAACCCGGGGGGTACTGAAGCTTTCTTT	CASSPDSNPGGTEAFF
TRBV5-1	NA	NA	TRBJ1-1	TGCGCCAGCAGCTTGGACCGGGGAGTTAACACTGAAGCTTTCTTT	CASSLDRGVNTEAFF
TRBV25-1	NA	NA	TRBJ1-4	TGTGCCAGCACCCCGGCAGGCCGAGGGGAAAAACTGTTTTTT	CASTPAGRGEKLFF
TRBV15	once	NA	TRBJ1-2	TGTGCCACCAGCAGAGATCTCAGGCAGGGTGCCCCTGGCGGCTACACCTTC	CATSRDLRQGAPGGYTF
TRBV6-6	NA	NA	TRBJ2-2	TGTGCCAGCATGGGCATTACCGGGGAGCTGTTTTTT	CASMGITGELFF
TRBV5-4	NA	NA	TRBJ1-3	TGTGCCAGCAGCTGGGAGGGAGCGGACAAGTCCCCTGGCGGAAACACCATATATTTT	CASSWEGADKSPGGNTIYF
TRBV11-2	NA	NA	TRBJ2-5	TGTGCCAGCAGCTTAAGGCTAGCAGGAGAGACCCAGTACTTC	CASSLRLAGETQYF
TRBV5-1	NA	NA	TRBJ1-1	TGCGCCAGCAGCCATTCCCAGGGAAACATGAACACTGAAGCTTTCTTT	CASSHSQGNMNTEAFF
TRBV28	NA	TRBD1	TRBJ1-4	TGTGCCAGCAGTTCACACGGGACAGCAGGCCTAAATAATGAAAAACTGTTTTTT	CASSSHGTAGLNNEKLFF
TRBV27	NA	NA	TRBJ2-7	TGTGCCAGCAGTTTAGATTGGGGGCCCCCCTACGAGCAGTACTTC	CASSLDWGPPYEQYF
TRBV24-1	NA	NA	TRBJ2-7	TGTGCCACCCAGGAGACTAACTCCTACGAGCAGTACTTC	CATQETNSYEQYF
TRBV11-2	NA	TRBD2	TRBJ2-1	TGTGCCAGCAGCTCCGGACTAGCGACCTACAATGAGCAGTTCTTC	CASSSGLATYNEQFF
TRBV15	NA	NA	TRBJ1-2	TGTGCCACCAGCAGAGAAGGGGACTTAAAGCAGAGGGGCTACACCTTC	CATSREGDLKQRGYTF
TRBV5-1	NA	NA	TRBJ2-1	TGCGCCAGCAGCCAGGGTACTTACAATGAGCAGTTCTTC	CASSQGTYNEQFF
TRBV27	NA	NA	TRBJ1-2	TGTGCCAGCAGTCTACAGGGTGGATATGGCTACACCTTC	CASSLQGGYGYTF
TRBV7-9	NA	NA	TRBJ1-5	TGTGCCAGCAGCCCAGATCTGGTCAGTAATCAGCCCCAGCATTTT	CASSPDLVSNQPQHF
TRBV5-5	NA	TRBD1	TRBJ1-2	TGTGCCAGCAGCCGAGCGGGACAGGACTATGGCTACACCTTC	CASSRAGQDYGYTF
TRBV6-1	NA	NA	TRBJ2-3	TGTGCCAGCAGTGATGGGAGTCGCGCTAGCTCTGTACGCACAGATACGCAGTATTTT	CASSDGSRASSVRTDTQYF
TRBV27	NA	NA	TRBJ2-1	TGTGCCAGCAGTTTACGTAGGGGTGAGCAGTTCTTC	CASSLRRGEQFF
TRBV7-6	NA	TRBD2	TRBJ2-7	TGTGCCAGCAGCTGGCTAGCGGGCCCCTACGAGCAGTACTTC	CASSWLAGPYEQYF
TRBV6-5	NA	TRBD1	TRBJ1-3	TGTGCCAGCAGTCAAACAGGGGACTTGGGAAACACCATATATTTT	CASSQTGDLGNTIYF
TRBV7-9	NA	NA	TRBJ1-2	TGTGCCAGCAGCCGTGGGGGGACTGGCTACACCTTC	CASSRGGTGYTF